These T cell receptor beta chains were read from a single sample in a study of regulatory T cells in long-lasting Graves disease. TCRdb re-called the multiplex PCR reads with MiXCR, one entry per CDR3 protein. In the table there are roughly 260,000 distinct CDR3 sequences, around 18% of which are singletons. These data are also associated with another study on T cells in Graves' hyperthyroidism and ophthalmopathy.

This specimen consisted of peripheral blood mononuclear cells (PBMCs), obtained at new diagnosis, from a patient treated with antithyroid drugs. Receptor source: a woman younger than 45 with Graves disease. Each CDR3 is given with its conserved first and last residue. The order of the fields is D gene, clone size, J gene, V gene, CDR3 DNA, CDR3 protein. D genes are given only for firm matches. Expanded clones are given a class, and other clones once, few, many or no size at all.

d_gene: TRBD1
abundance: many
j_gene: TRBJ1-2
v_gene: TRBV6-1
CDR3nt: TGTGCCAGCAGGATGACAGGGAGCCGTAACTATGGCTACACCTTC
CDR3aa: CASRMTGSRNYGYTF

d_gene: NA
abundance: many
j_gene: TRBJ2-3
v_gene: TRBV24-1
CDR3nt: TGTGCCACCAGTGATCCCGGGGGGCCAGATACGCAGTATTTT
CDR3aa: CATSDPGGPDTQYF

d_gene: NA
abundance: many
j_gene: TRBJ1-5
v_gene: TRBV6-2/TRBV6-3
CDR3nt: TGTGCCAGCCACCGGGCGGCGGATAGCAATCAGCCCCAGCATTTT
CDR3aa: CASHRAADSNQPQHF

d_gene: TRBD1
abundance: NA
j_gene: TRBJ1-5
v_gene: TRBV12-3/TRBV12-4
CDR3nt: TGTGCCAGCAGGGGGACAGGGGGCGGTCAGCCCCAGCATTTT
CDR3aa: CASRGTGGGQPQHF

d_gene: NA
abundance: few
j_gene: TRBJ2-1
v_gene: TRBV10-3
CDR3nt: TGTGCCATCAGTGAGTCACGGCAGGGGCAGTTCTTC
CDR3aa: CAISESRQGQFF

d_gene: NA
abundance: many
j_gene: TRBJ2-2
v_gene: TRBV15
CDR3nt: TGTGCCACCAGCAGCTACAGGGGAGGGACCGGGGAGCTGTTTTTT
CDR3aa: CATSSYRGGTGELFF

d_gene: NA
abundance: many
j_gene: TRBJ2-3
v_gene: TRBV20-1
CDR3nt: TGCAGTGGGGGGGCCAGCACAGATACGCAGTATTTT
CDR3aa: CSGGASTDTQYF

d_gene: NA
abundance: NA
j_gene: TRBJ1-1
v_gene: TRBV30
CDR3nt: TGTGCCTGGAGAGCCGGAGCGTACACTGAAGCTTTCTTT
CDR3aa: CAWRAGAYTEAFF

d_gene: NA
abundance: many
j_gene: TRBJ2-3
v_gene: TRBV6-9
CDR3nt: TGTGCCAGCAGTTATGGTTTCAGTGGCGGGCTAAGCACAGATACGCAGTATTTT
CDR3aa: CASSYGFSGGLSTDTQYF

d_gene: TRBD1
abundance: many
j_gene: TRBJ1-2
v_gene: TRBV12-3/TRBV12-4
CDR3nt: TGTGCCAGCAGTTTAGACCGGGACAGGGGTTATGGCTACACCTTC
CDR3aa: CASSLDRDRGYGYTF

d_gene: NA
abundance: many
j_gene: TRBJ1-5
v_gene: TRBV20-1
CDR3nt: TGCAGTGCTAGAGTGTTGGGGGCTGGGAATCAGCCCCAGCATTTT
CDR3aa: CSARVLGAGNQPQHF

d_gene: NA
abundance: many
j_gene: TRBJ1-5
v_gene: TRBV10-3
CDR3nt: TGTGCCATCAGTGAGAATAGAGAATCCAATCAGCCCCAGCATTTT
CDR3aa: CAISENRESNQPQHF

d_gene: NA
abundance: many
j_gene: TRBJ2-5
v_gene: TRBV3-1
CDR3nt: TGTGCCAGCAGCCCTGGCCCCTCGGCCACCGAGACCCAGTACTTC
CDR3aa: CASSPGPSATETQYF

d_gene: NA
abundance: many
j_gene: TRBJ1-5
v_gene: TRBV15
CDR3nt: TGTGCCACCAGCAGAGATACGGATCAGCCCCAGCATTTT
CDR3aa: CATSRDTDQPQHF

d_gene: NA
abundance: few
j_gene: TRBJ2-2
v_gene: TRBV5-5
CDR3nt: TGTGCCAGCTTCAGGCAGCCAAACACCGGGGAGCTGTTTTTT
CDR3aa: CASFRQPNTGELFF

d_gene: TRBD1
abundance: NA
j_gene: TRBJ1-3
v_gene: TRBV4-1
CDR3nt: TGCGCCAGCAGCCAGCAGGGGGGAAGGAGCTCTGGAAACACCATATATTTT
CDR3aa: CASSQQGGRSSGNTIYF

d_gene: TRBD2
abundance: many
j_gene: TRBJ2-3
v_gene: TRBV15
CDR3nt: TGTGCCACCAGCAAACAACTAGCGGGGACAGATACGCAGTATTTT
CDR3aa: CATSKQLAGTDTQYF

d_gene: NA
abundance: many
j_gene: TRBJ2-5
v_gene: TRBV6-2/TRBV6-3
CDR3nt: TGTGCCAGCAGTTCGCCGACAGAGACCCAGTACTTC
CDR3aa: CASSSPTETQYF

d_gene: TRBD2
abundance: many
j_gene: TRBJ2-7
v_gene: TRBV20-1
CDR3nt: TGCAGTGCTAGAGGACTAGCGGACCTCTCCTACGAGCAGTACTTC
CDR3aa: CSARGLADLSYEQYF

d_gene: TRBD1
abundance: few
j_gene: TRBJ1-2
v_gene: TRBV20-1
CDR3nt: TGCAGTGCTATAGGGGACAGGGGAGGCTATGGCTACACCTTC
CDR3aa: CSAIGDRGGYGYTF

d_gene: NA
abundance: many
j_gene: TRBJ2-3
v_gene: TRBV6-2/TRBV6-3
CDR3nt: TGTGCCAGCAGTGTCCGGTCAGGCCGTACAGATACGCAGTATTTT
CDR3aa: CASSVRSGRTDTQYF

d_gene: TRBD1
abundance: NA
j_gene: TRBJ1-5
v_gene: TRBV3-1
CDR3nt: TGTGCCAGCAGGCTCCGGGACAGGGACAATCAGCCCCAGCATTTT
CDR3aa: CASRLRDRDNQPQHF

d_gene: NA
abundance: many
j_gene: TRBJ1-1
v_gene: TRBV20-1
CDR3nt: TGCAGTGCTAGAGAGGACAGAAACACTGAAGCTTTCTTT
CDR3aa: CSAREDRNTEAFF

d_gene: TRBD1
abundance: NA
j_gene: TRBJ1-5
v_gene: TRBV20-1
CDR3nt: TGCAGTGTCGGACAGGGGCGCCAGCCCCAGCATTTT
CDR3aa: CSVGQGRQPQHF

d_gene: TRBD1
abundance: many
j_gene: TRBJ2-1
v_gene: TRBV5-1
CDR3nt: TGCGCCAGCAGCTCCATAATCACAGGGGGCGATGAGCAGTTCTTC
CDR3aa: CASSSIITGGDEQFF

d_gene: NA
abundance: many
j_gene: TRBJ1-1
v_gene: TRBV20-1
CDR3nt: TGCAGTGCTAGCCAAGGCGGGGGTCCTGAAGCTTTCTTT
CDR3aa: CSASQGGGPEAFF

d_gene: NA
abundance: many
j_gene: TRBJ1-4
v_gene: TRBV11-2
CDR3nt: TGTGCCAGCAGCTTAGATAGGGGCAATGAAAAACTGTTTTTT
CDR3aa: CASSLDRGNEKLFF

d_gene: TRBD2
abundance: many
j_gene: TRBJ2-7
v_gene: TRBV29-1
CDR3nt: TGCAGCGCCCAACGGGGGGGCGCCTACGAGCAGTACTTC
CDR3aa: CSAQRGGAYEQYF

d_gene: TRBD1
abundance: many
j_gene: TRBJ2-2
v_gene: TRBV18
CDR3nt: TGTGCCAGCTCTCCGGGACAGCAGAACACCGGGGAGCTGTTTTTT
CDR3aa: CASSPGQQNTGELFF

d_gene: TRBD1
abundance: many
j_gene: TRBJ1-5
v_gene: TRBV5-1
CDR3nt: TGTGCCAGCACCCTGACGGGACAGGGGGTGGAGCAGCCCCAGCATTTT
CDR3aa: CASTLTGQGVEQPQHF

d_gene: TRBD1
abundance: NA
j_gene: TRBJ1-4
v_gene: TRBV3-1
CDR3nt: TGTGCCAGCAGCCAAGGCGACAGGGTCCTGTTTTTT
CDR3aa: CASSQGDRVLFF

d_gene: NA
abundance: many
j_gene: TRBJ1-2
v_gene: TRBV2
CDR3nt: TGTGCCAGCAGTGGATCACAAGGGGGTGGCTACACCTTC
CDR3aa: CASSGSQGGGYTF

d_gene: NA
abundance: once
j_gene: TRBJ1-1
v_gene: TRBV7-3
CDR3nt: TGTGCCAGCAGCTTACTCCCGGGACGCCCGAACACTGAAGCTTTCTTT
CDR3aa: CASSLLPGRPNTEAFF

d_gene: NA
abundance: many
j_gene: TRBJ2-7
v_gene: TRBV6-2/TRBV6-3
CDR3nt: TGTGCCAGCAGGGGTAGGCCGGGGGAGGAAAACTACGAGCAGTACTTC
CDR3aa: CASRGRPGEENYEQYF

d_gene: NA
abundance: few
j_gene: TRBJ1-2
v_gene: TRBV20-1
CDR3nt: TGCAGTGCTAGAGGGGCTGGTTATCGTCCTAACTATGGCTACACCTTC
CDR3aa: CSARGAGYRPNYGYTF

d_gene: NA
abundance: many
j_gene: TRBJ2-1
v_gene: TRBV7-9
CDR3nt: TGTGCCAGCAGCTTAAGTAGGTCCTACAATGAGCAGTTCTTC
CDR3aa: CASSLSRSYNEQFF

d_gene: NA
abundance: many
j_gene: TRBJ2-7
v_gene: TRBV5-5
CDR3nt: TGTGCCAGCAGCTTCATCACAGGGCCCTACGAGCAGTACTTC
CDR3aa: CASSFITGPYEQYF

d_gene: NA
abundance: many
j_gene: TRBJ2-1
v_gene: TRBV7-3
CDR3nt: TGTGCCAGCAGTCGCGGGACTCCCGGGGGCAGTGAGCAGTTCTTC
CDR3aa: CASSRGTPGGSEQFF

d_gene: TRBD2
abundance: few
j_gene: TRBJ2-4
v_gene: TRBV11-2
CDR3nt: TGTGCCAGCAGCTTAGTATGGGGGGGTGCCAAAAACATTCAGTACTTC
CDR3aa: CASSLVWGGAKNIQYF

d_gene: NA
abundance: many
j_gene: TRBJ2-3
v_gene: TRBV20-1
CDR3nt: TGCAGTGCTAGAGTGGAGGGCGCGGATACGCAGTATTTT
CDR3aa: CSARVEGADTQYF

d_gene: NA
abundance: NA
j_gene: TRBJ2-2
v_gene: TRBV7-6
CDR3nt: TGTGCCAGCAGCCATGGACAGCTCAACACCGGGGAGCTGTTTTTT
CDR3aa: CASSHGQLNTGELFF

d_gene: TRBD2
abundance: once
j_gene: TRBJ2-5
v_gene: TRBV7-2
CDR3nt: TGTGCCAGCAGCCATAGCGGGGGGGGGGCCGAGACCCAGTACTTC
CDR3aa: CASSHSGGGAETQYF

d_gene: NA
abundance: NA
j_gene: TRBJ2-7
v_gene: TRBV7-9
CDR3nt: TGTGCCAGCAGCTTAGGGCAGTACTACGAGCAGTACTTC
CDR3aa: CASSLGQYYEQYF

d_gene: TRBD1
abundance: many
j_gene: TRBJ1-6
v_gene: TRBV3-1
CDR3nt: TGTGCCAGCAGCCCCAGGGACAGGGGACCTTCACCCCTCCACTTT
CDR3aa: CASSPRDRGPSPLHF

d_gene: NA
abundance: many
j_gene: TRBJ1-1
v_gene: TRBV20-1
CDR3nt: TGCAGTGCTAGAGATGGACAGAGGAGCACTGAAGCTTTCTTT
CDR3aa: CSARDGQRSTEAFF

d_gene: TRBD1
abundance: many
j_gene: TRBJ1-1
v_gene: TRBV20-1
CDR3nt: TGCAGTGCTAGAGAGGGCGGGACAGGAGGAGTCACTGAAGCTTTCTTT
CDR3aa: CSAREGGTGGVTEAFF

d_gene: NA
abundance: many
j_gene: TRBJ1-1
v_gene: TRBV20-1
CDR3nt: TGCAGTGCGATCTTTCCGGGACACCTGAACACTGAAGCTTTCTTT
CDR3aa: CSAIFPGHLNTEAFF

d_gene: NA
abundance: many
j_gene: TRBJ1-2
v_gene: TRBV7-9
CDR3nt: TGTGCCAGCAGCTTAGCTGGAGACTGGGGTACTAACTATGGCTACACCTTC
CDR3aa: CASSLAGDWGTNYGYTF

d_gene: TRBD1
abundance: many
j_gene: TRBJ2-5
v_gene: TRBV12-3/TRBV12-4
CDR3nt: TGTGCCAGCAGCTTGACAGGGGAGACCCAGTACTTC
CDR3aa: CASSLTGETQYF

d_gene: TRBD1
abundance: NA
j_gene: TRBJ2-2
v_gene: TRBV19
CDR3nt: TGTGCCAGTAGTCGCCAAGGGGGCCACGGGGAGCTGTTTTTT
CDR3aa: CASSRQGGHGELFF

d_gene: TRBD1
abundance: many
j_gene: TRBJ1-5
v_gene: TRBV29-1
CDR3nt: TGCAGCGTAGGCAACAGGGGGGTGAATCAGCCCCAGCATTTT
CDR3aa: CSVGNRGVNQPQHF

d_gene: TRBD1
abundance: many
j_gene: TRBJ1-3
v_gene: TRBV6-1
CDR3nt: TGTGCCAGCACTTGGACAGGGCGAGACACCATATATTTT
CDR3aa: CASTWTGRDTIYF

d_gene: NA
abundance: many
j_gene: TRBJ1-1
v_gene: TRBV5-1
CDR3nt: TGCGCCAGCAGCCGTGCGCAGAACACTGAAGCTTTCTTT
CDR3aa: CASSRAQNTEAFF

d_gene: TRBD1
abundance: many
j_gene: TRBJ1-1
v_gene: TRBV11-2
CDR3nt: TGTGCCAGCAGCTTCGACGAAAGACAGGGGGCACGGTGGACTGAAGCTTTCTTT
CDR3aa: CASSFDERQGARWTEAFF